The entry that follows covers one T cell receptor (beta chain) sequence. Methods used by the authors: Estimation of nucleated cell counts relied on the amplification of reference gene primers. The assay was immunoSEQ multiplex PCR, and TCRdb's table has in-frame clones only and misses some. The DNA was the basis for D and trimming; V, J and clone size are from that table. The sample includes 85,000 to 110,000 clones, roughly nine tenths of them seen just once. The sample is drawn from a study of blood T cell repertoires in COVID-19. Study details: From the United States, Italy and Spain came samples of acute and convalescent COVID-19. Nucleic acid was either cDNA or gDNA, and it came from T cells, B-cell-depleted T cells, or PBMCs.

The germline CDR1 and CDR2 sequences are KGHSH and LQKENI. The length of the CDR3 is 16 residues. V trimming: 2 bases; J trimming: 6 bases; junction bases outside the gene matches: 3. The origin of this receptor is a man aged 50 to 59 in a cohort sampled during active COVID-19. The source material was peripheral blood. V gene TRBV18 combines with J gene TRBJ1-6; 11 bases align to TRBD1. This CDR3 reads CASSPSDRGLNSPLHF. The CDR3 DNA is TGTGCCAGCTCACCATCGGACAGGGGGCTTAATTCACCCCTCCACTTT.